These 28 T cell receptor beta chains share one sample of origin, sequenced in a study of shared clonotypes between healthy human individuals. Data came from immunoSEQ multiplex PCR; TCRdb stores just in-frame clones and leaves some out. Among millions of clones listed, about 95% were seen once. CD45RO-negative, CCR7-positively selected cells formed the naive CD8 fraction, excluding terminally differentiated effector memory CD45RA+ cells. The sequencing sample was made of naive CD8+ T cells sorted from blood. Source of these receptors: a man between 18 and 35 years old in good health.

The chain has TRBV2 and TRBJ1-5; 7 nucleotides agree with TRBD1. Germline lookup yields CDR1 SNHLY and CDR2 FYNNEI. J was trimmed by 1 base and V by 7 bases; bases with no gene match: 10. The CDR3 has 16 amino acids. The CDR3 region has the DNA TGTGCCAGCACCCTCGAAGGACAGGTCAGCAATCAGCCCCAGCATTTT. Its protein is CASTLEGQVSNQPQHF.

The chain has TRBV13 and TRBJ2-3; D possibly uses TRBD1 or TRBD2 (7 bases each). The CDR3 totals 15 residues. V lost 5 bases and J lost 2, with 14 bases in between. The germline gives CDR1 PRHDT, CDR2 FYEKMQ (reference sequence). CDR3 coding DNA: TGTGCCAGCAGCCCAGGGGGGGCATACACAGATACGCAGTATTTT. As protein: CASSPGGAYTDTQYF.

Turning to this clone: In the same sample, other DNA sequences code for this CDR3. This rearrangement joins TRBV5-6 to TRBJ2-3; D is undetermined. The CDR3 runs 12 residues. In germline, CDR1 is SGHDT, CDR2 YYEEEE. Trimming pared 3 bases from V and 2 bases from J, leaving 4 bases between. CDR3 sequence: CASSWLTDTQYF. CDR3 DNA: TGTGCCAGCAGCTGGCTCACAGATACGCAGTATTTT. The whole variable domain, filled in from reference TRBV5-6 and TRBJ2-3, reads DAGVTQSPTHLIKTRGQQVTLRCSPKSGHDTVSWYQQALGQGPQFIFQYYEEEERQRGNFPDRFSGHQFPNYSSELNVNALLLGDSALYLCASSWLTDTQYFGPGTRLTVL.

The CDR3 is CASRSLAGEREQYF. DNA for the CDR3: TGTGCCAGCAGATCACTAGCGGGAGAGCGCGAGCAGTACTTC. The chain is built from TRBV6-6 and TRBJ2-7; 11 positions agree with TRBD2. Germline-derived CDR1 and CDR2 are MNHNY and SVGAGI (reference sequence). The CDR3 is 14 residues long. The J segment lost 6 bases and the V segment lost 6 bases, leaving 7 bases of the junction unmatched.

The J gene is TRBJ2-2, the V gene TRBV10-1, with TRBD2 matching 10 bases. This CDR3 region has 15 residues. V lost 8 bases, J lost 5 bases, and 8 bases stayed unmatched. Germline V lookup: CDR1 WNHNN, CDR2 SYGVQD (reference sequence). The CDR3 nucleotides read TGCGCCAGCCAACCTAGCGGGAGAAGTACCGGGGAGCTGTTTTTT. It codes for CASQPSGRSTGELFF.

V and J are TRBV11-2 and TRBJ2-3; D is undetermined. There are 17 residues in the CDR3. Trimming shortened V by 0 bases and J by 2 bases, and 15 bases separated the two germline ends. CDR1 and CDR2 (germline): SGHAT, FQNNGV. The CDR3 bases are TGTGCCAGCAGCTTAGATCCGGACCGAATAAACACAGATACGCAGTATTTT. Its protein product is CASSLDPDRINTDTQYF.

Details on this clone: Other DNA sequences in the sample encode the same CDR3. The rearrangement links TRBV7-9 to TRBJ2-1; 11 nucleotides match TRBD2. Germline values: CDR1 SEHNR, CDR2 FQNEAQ (reference sequence). This CDR3 is built from 18 residues. The V gene end was trimmed by 5 bases and the J gene end by 0 bases; junction bases not matched to a gene: 9. In nucleotides, the CDR3 is TGTGCCAGCAGCCCTGGGACTAGCGGAAAAAGCTCCTACAATGAGCAGTTCTTC. Residues: CASSPGTSGKSSYNEQFF.

The chain recombines TRBV5-6 with TRBJ2-7, with D possibly being TRBD1 (6 bases). The V gene lost 6 bases and the J gene lost 1 base, with 11 bases spanning the gap. This CDR3 is 13 amino acids long. The V gene's germline CDR1 is SGHDT and CDR2 YYEEEE. The CDR3 DNA reads as TGTGCCAGCACCGAAGGGGGTTCCTACGAGCAGTACTTC. Encoded protein: CASTEGGSYEQYF.

The rearrangement links TRBV4-1 to TRBJ2-1, with 7 bases matching TRBD2. The CDR3 has 16 amino acids. CDR1 and CDR2 from the germline V gene are MGHRA and YSYEKL. The V segment lost 0 bases and the J segment 5 bases; nucleotides outside the gene matches: 7. CDR3 in DNA: TGCGCCAGCAGCCAAGATCCGCTCGGGGGGAACAATGAGCAGTTCTTC. It codes for CASSQDPLGGNNEQFF.

This clone was recorded only once. The chain joins TRBV27 to TRBJ2-1; 10 nucleotides match TRBD2. V shed 7 bases and J 4 bases; nucleotides not matched to a gene: 7. The CDR3 consists of 15 residues. Per the germline V gene, CDR1 is MNHEY and CDR2 is SMNVEV (reference sequence). CDR3 amino acids: CASIVAAGGYNEQFF. The CDR3 DNA reads as TGTGCCAGCATAGTCGCAGCGGGGGGGTACAATGAGCAGTTCTTC.

V usage is TRBV4-3 and J usage is TRBJ2-1, with D tentatively TRBD2 (6 bases). This CDR3 comprises 14 residues. CDR1 is LGHNA, CDR2 YSLEER, per germline. Trimming took 1 base from V and 5 from J, leaving 9 bases between them. The CDR3 DNA is TGCGCCAGCAGCCAAGTGGAGGGGAACAATGAGCAGTTCTTC. It translates to CASSQVEGNNEQFF.

The CDR3 sequence: CASSESRQPLENTIYF. DNA of the CDR3: TGTGCCAGCAGTGAATCGCGACAGCCCCTCGAAAACACCATATATTTT. V and J are TRBV6-1 and TRBJ1-3, with D perhaps matching TRBD1 (5 bases). This CDR3 contains 16 residues. V was cut by 2 bases and J by 6 bases, with 17 bases left in between. Germline V gene data show CDR1 as MNHNS and CDR2 as SASEGT.

The rearrangement joins TRBV9 to TRBJ1-1, with 8 bases matching TRBD1. V lost 4 bases and J lost 1; bases outside the gene matches: 6. This CDR3 spans 15 amino acids. Germline V CDR1 and CDR2: SGDLS, YYNGEE. As DNA, the CDR3 is TGTGCCAGCAGCAACCCAGGGACAGGGAACACTGAAGCTTTCTTT. It yields the protein CASSNPGTGNTEAFF. Together with reference TRBV9 and TRBJ1-1, the CDR3 gives the full variable domain: DSGVTQTPKHLITATGQRVTLRCSPRSGDLSVYWYQQSLDQGLQFLIQYYNGEERAKGNILERFSAQQFPDLHSELNLSSLELGDSALYFCASSNPGTGNTEAFFGQGTRLTVV.

The gene calls are TRBV2 and TRBJ1-1; TRBD1 aligns across 9 bases. This CDR3 comprises 14 residues. Germline CDR1 and CDR2: SNHLY and FYNNEI. Trimming at V came to 8 bases and at J to 5 bases, leaving 9 bases not matched to a gene. CDR3 region: CASGYTGGGTEAFF. As DNA, the CDR3 is TGTGCCAGCGGTTATACAGGGGGCGGAACTGAAGCTTTCTTT.

Turning to this clone: Just one base apart from a much larger clone, this may be a read error. The same CDR3 is also encoded by other DNA sequences in this sample. V and J are TRBV7-9 and TRBJ2-7; no firm D call. The CDR3 sequence is 11 residues long. CDR1 is SEHNR and CDR2 is FQNEAQ in the germline V gene (reference sequence). V lost 4 bases, J lost 4 bases, and 5 bases lay in between. The CDR3 region is CASSSNYEQYF. The CDR3 nucleotides are TGTGCCAGCAGCTCCAATTACGAGCAGTACTTC.

The genes are TRBV5-4 and TRBJ1-4, with D possibly matching TRBD1 (5 bases). Germline assignment: CDR1 SGHNT and CDR2 YYREEE (reference sequence). CDR3 length: 14 amino acids. V shed 0 bases and J shed 8 bases, with 11 bases lying between them. Here the CDR3 reads CASSLDGTKEKLFF. The DNA for the CDR3 is TGTGCCAGCAGCTTGGATGGGACGAAAGAAAAACTGTTTTTT.

This clone appeared a few times. Other nucleotide sequences in the sample specify the same CDR3. V is TRBV6-5 and J is TRBJ1-2, with 8 bases lining up with TRBD1. Germline CDR1 and CDR2: MNHEY and SVGAGI. This CDR3 is 15 amino acids long. V lost 0 bases and J lost 2; bases outside the gene matches: 2. The CDR3 region is CASSYSAGGNYGYTF. The CDR3 DNA is TGTGCCAGCAGTTACTCGGCAGGGGGCAACTATGGCTACACCTTC.

The rearrangement joins TRBV5-1 to TRBJ2-2; D might be TRBD1 (6 bases). The CDR3 runs 16 residues. Germline CDR1 SGHRS, CDR2 YFSETQ. V was shortened by 4 bases and J by 1 base, with 14 bases between the two germline ends. CDR3 in DNA: TGCGCCAGCAGCCCAGAAAACAGGGAGAACACCGGGGAGCTGTTTTTT. This codes for CASSPENRENTGELFF.

The chain joins TRBV6-5 to TRBJ2-3; 7 nucleotides match TRBD1. CDR3 length equals 15 residues. J gave up 2 bases and V 5 bases, and 7 bases lay outside the gene matches. Germline lookup yields CDR1 MNHEY and CDR2 SVGAGI. For the CDR3, the DNA is TGTGCCAGCAGTACAGACAGGGTCCTCACAGATACGCAGTATTTT. Protein: CASSTDRVLTDTQYF.

The chain is built from TRBV5-1 and TRBJ1-1; maybe TRBD1 (5 bases). Germline V gene sequence: CDR1 SGHRS, CDR2 YFSETQ. CDR3 size: 13 residues. V lost 9 bases and J lost 1, with 13 bases in between. The CDR3 loop reads CATGGEGNTEAFF. DNA for the CDR3: TGCGCCACCGGGGGAGAGGGGAACACTGAAGCTTTCTTT.

This clone showed up just once. The sample holds other DNA sequences that translate to the same CDR3. The genes are TRBV6-6 and TRBJ2-3; D is unclear. The CDR3 covers 11 residues. Looked up from germline, CDR1 is MNHNY and CDR2 is SVGAGI (reference sequence). V dropped 5 bases and J dropped 5 bases, with 5 bases sitting between them. The CDR3 DNA is TGTGCCAGCAGTCCCGTAGATACGCAGTATTTT. Residues: CASSPVDTQYF.

Notes on this clone: Other DNA sequences in this specimen translate into the identical CDR3. CDR3 amino acids: CASSSGTGYEQYF. For the CDR3, the DNA is TGTGCCAGCAGCTCCGGGACAGGCTACGAGCAGTACTTC. This chain connects TRBV27 to TRBJ2-7; 8 nucleotides match TRBD1. Germline CDR1 is MNHEY and CDR2 is SMNVEV (reference sequence). This CDR3 spans 13 amino acids. The V segment lost 6 bases and the J segment 3 bases; nucleotides outside the gene matches: 4.

A remark on this clone: Other DNA sequences in the same sample also yield this CDR3. V is TRBV9 and J is TRBJ1-1; D is unresolved. Germline V CDR1 and CDR2: SGDLS, YYNGEE. The CDR3 loop spans 13 amino acids. The V gene lost 0 bases and the J gene lost 5 bases, with 8 bases spanning the gap. The DNA of the CDR3 is TGTGCCAGCAGCGTAGCAACGGGGACTGAAGCTTTCTTT. This gives the protein CASSVATGTEAFF.

J is TRBJ1-1 and V is TRBV5-4, with D unresolved. The V gene lost 2 bases and the J gene lost 3 bases, with 14 bases spanning the gap. The CDR3 spans 15 residues. CDR1 SGHNT and CDR2 YYREEE come from the germline V gene (reference sequence). CDR3 sequence: CASSFSGNEDTEAFF. As DNA, the CDR3 is TGTGCCAGCAGCTTTTCGGGGAATGAAGACACTGAAGCTTTCTTT.

In its sample, this clone was seen once. The CDR3 sequence: CASSQESPRGTQYF. CDR3 sequence (DNA): TGCGCCAGCAGCCAAGAGTCACCCCGGGGGACCCAGTACTTC. The rearrangement links TRBV4-1 to TRBJ2-5; tentative D call: TRBD2 (5 bases). V was shortened by 0 bases and J by 7 bases, with 12 bases between the two germline ends. The CDR3 contains 14 residues. CDR1 and CDR2 (germline): MGHRA, YSYEKL.

The rearrangement uses TRBV27 and TRBJ2-7, with unresolved D. Trimming cost V 2 bases and J 2 bases, with 7 bases left between them. The CDR3 loop spans 13 amino acids. The germline V gene has CDR1 MNHEY and CDR2 SMNVEV (reference sequence). The CDR3 nucleotides read TGTGCCAGCAGTTTAGACCATACCTACGAGCAGTACTTC. This gives the protein CASSLDHTYEQYF.

This clone appeared once. The chain combines TRBV29-1 with TRBJ1-1; unclear D gene. The CDR3 is 16 amino acids. The ends were cut back, 2 bases at V and 5 bases at J, with 21 bases in the middle. Germline CDR1 SQVTM, CDR2 ANQGSEA. The CDR3 nucleotides are TGCAGCGTTGAACTGCTCCCCTCCGGGCGGGAGACTGAAGCTTTCTTT. Amino acid sequence: CSVELLPSGRETEAFF.

The chain joins TRBV25-1 to TRBJ2-3, with D possibly called TRBD1 or TRBD2 (7 bases each). V was pared by 3 bases and J by 6 bases, with 19 bases between. The V gene's germline CDR1 is MGHDK and CDR2 SYGVNS. This CDR3 spans 16 amino acids. The CDR3 sequence: CASSEGTGEGVDTQYF. Here the CDR3 DNA reads TGTGCCAGCAGTGAGGGAACAGGGGAGGGAGTTGATACGCAGTATTTT.